This T cell receptor beta chain was sequenced in a study of T cell responses to AZD1222 COVID-19 vaccine. Profiled with immunoSEQ multiplex PCR; TCRdb holds only in-frame clones, not every one. This sample has approximately 150,000 clones, with approximately 90% found just once. The CDR3 runs 13 residues. Per germline, CDR1 SGHTA and CDR2 FQGTGA. V was trimmed by 3 bases and J by 5 bases, leaving 10 bases between them. The clonotype was recovered from an adult in good health. The chain uses TRBV7-3 and TRBJ1-2, with D unclear. The sequenced sample was peripheral blood, obtained on day 0 of AZD1222 vaccination. CDR3 in amino acids: CASSFNGGYGYTF. In DNA, the CDR3 is TGTGCCAGCAGCTTTAACGGAGGATATGGCTACACCTTC.